This T cell receptor beta chain derives from a study of spatial heterogeneity in lung cancer (dated by TCRdb to between 2018 and 2020). Looking at the study overall: Beta-chain transcripts were consistently detected in greater numbers than alpha-chain transcripts, which likely reflected higher beta-chain transcript abundance. Both alpha and beta chains were TCR-sequenced in a few hundred tumor regions, 64 matched nontumor lung samples and approximately 50 PBMC samples obtained at surgery. In the raw uncorrected reads, each unique combination of TCR and UMI appeared more than ten times on average. TCR repertoire features were related to nonsynonymous mutation counts determined by whole-exome sequencing of tumor tissue. The study quantitatively compared TCR alpha and beta repertoires across multiple tumor regions, matched nontumor lung and blood in non-small cell lung cancer.

According to the study, the label for this sample's time point signals: sample taken at primary tumor resection. Without any cell sorting, TCR sequencing was performed on whole RNA extracted either from tumor and nontumor lung tissue or from cryopreserved PBMC samples. Donors were about 70 patients with early-stage, untreated non-small cell lung cancer from the lung TRACERx cohort. Patients were selected for TCR sequencing only if sufficient RNA was available from at least two tumor regions. A lung pathologist reviewed the tumor and adjacent nontumor lung specimens before the specimens were selected. V is clipped by 6 bases and J by 4 bases, and the sequence between their germline boundaries is 16 bases long. Counted from cysteine to phenylalanine, this CDR3 has 15 amino acids. Of all the DNA, just the CDR3 is kept, 45 bases in frame from base 1. The CDR1 and CDR2 encoded by the germline V gene are SGHAT and FQNNGV.

Study-level results and caveats: Additional single-cell paired TCR alpha and beta sequencing was considered necessary to confirm, at a functional level, the hypothesis that regional TCRs recognize regional mutations.

This clonotype is medium-sized (0.01 to 0.1%). Its antigen specificity is not known. Per-base quality was not reported, and no clone a single base away is much larger than it. Since the library was made to target alpha chains, this beta chain is a stray read and its abundance is not meaningful. Library generation was performed with 5' RACE. Reads for this sample came from a NextSeq 500. To allow correction of PCR and sequencing errors, the TCR library protocol tagged every TCR cDNA molecule with a unique molecular identifier. The original methods were these. Decombinator tools were used for TCR identification, UMI-based error correction and CDR3 extraction. TCRs above a frequency of 2 per 1,000, corresponding to the top 1% of the tumor frequency distribution, were defined as expanded. Renyi diversity was computed with the R vegan package after each repertoire had been subsampled 100 times to 5,000 TCRs. CDR3 similarity networks were built from amino acid triplet string-kernel similarity, connecting CDR3s with pairwise similarity above 0.82. The public reads were reprocessed in TCRdb via fastp at Q25 and MiXCR, keeping in-frame beta chains. Each entry merges the rows of one CDR3 protein and shows their most common DNA and genes. It is TCRdb's table, rather than the study itself, that gives the V and J calls and clone size. For this sample the table gives 6,000 to 8,000 distinct CDR3 sequences, of which 4.5% to 7% were detected only once. Approximately 8.8% of the sample comes from the top ten.

The clonotype was recovered from a female donor with early-stage non-small cell lung cancer. Here the sequenced sample was normal lung tissue next to the tumor, taken at surgery. The chain is assembled from TRBV11-2 and TRBJ2-1, with TRBD2 as a weak D call on 6 bases. The CDR3 amino acid sequence is: CASSTGTQPYNEQFF. The nucleotide sequence reads as follows: TGTGCCAGCAGTACCGGGACTCAGCCTTACAATGAGCAGTTCTTC.